Here is one T cell receptor (beta chain) with its context. Its target is not known. Recent acute infections and vaccinations were absent in the healthy HIV-negative adult donors. This entry comes from a study of shared clonotypes between healthy human individuals. Study overall: Each donor contributed plates that comprised three CD4 naive, three CD4 memory, two CD8 naive and one CD8 memory. Regarding the study as a whole: Four donors shared about 4.8% of their naive CD4 clonotypes.

For every subset, genomic DNA was evenly distributed across several immunoSEQ plates. Libraries were prepared by immunoSEQ multiplex PCR; TCRdb keeps only in-frame clonotypes and omits some of them. The sample carries millions of clones, roughly 93% recorded once. The germline CDR1 and CDR2 sequences are SNHLY and FYNNEI. Trimming cost V 6 bases and J 6 bases, with 12 bases left between them. The CDR3 has 12 residues. The sample comprised naive CD4+ T cells from PBMCs. Documented subset: CD45RA+ positively selected. V usage is TRBV2 and J usage is TRBJ2-7, with D possibly being TRBD1 (5 bases). The sequence derives from a man between 18 and 29 years old in good health. Some clones in this sample may be carry-over from other donors' samples. The CDR3 sequence is CASSRLRVEQYF. For the CDR3, the DNA is TGTGCCAGCAGCAGACTCAGGGTCGAGCAGTACTTC.